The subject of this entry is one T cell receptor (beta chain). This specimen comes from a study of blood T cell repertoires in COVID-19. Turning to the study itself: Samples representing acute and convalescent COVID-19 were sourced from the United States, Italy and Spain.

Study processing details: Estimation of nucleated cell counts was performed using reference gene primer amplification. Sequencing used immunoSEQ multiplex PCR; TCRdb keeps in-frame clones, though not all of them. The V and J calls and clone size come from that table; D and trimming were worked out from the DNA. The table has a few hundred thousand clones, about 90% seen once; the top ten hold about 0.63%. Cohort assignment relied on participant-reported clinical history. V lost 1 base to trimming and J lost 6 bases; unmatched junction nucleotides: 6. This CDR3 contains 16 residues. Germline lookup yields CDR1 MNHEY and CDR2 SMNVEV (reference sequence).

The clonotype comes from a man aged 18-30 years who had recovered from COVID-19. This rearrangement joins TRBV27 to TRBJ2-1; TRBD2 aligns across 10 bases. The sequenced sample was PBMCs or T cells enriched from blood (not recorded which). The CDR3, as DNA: TGTGCCAGCAGTTTATTTCCTACTAGCGGGGCCAATGAGCAGTTCTTC. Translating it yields CASSLFPTSGANEQFF.